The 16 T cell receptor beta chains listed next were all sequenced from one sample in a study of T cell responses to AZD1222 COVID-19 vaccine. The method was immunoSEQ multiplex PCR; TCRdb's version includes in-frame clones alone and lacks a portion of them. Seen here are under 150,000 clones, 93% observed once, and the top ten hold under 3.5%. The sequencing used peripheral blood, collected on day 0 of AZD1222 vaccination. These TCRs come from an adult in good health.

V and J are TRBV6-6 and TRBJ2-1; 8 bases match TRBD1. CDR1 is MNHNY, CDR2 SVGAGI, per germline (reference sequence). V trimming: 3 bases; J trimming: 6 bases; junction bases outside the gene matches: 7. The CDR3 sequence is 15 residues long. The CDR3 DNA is TGTGCCAGCAGTTATTTAGACAGGGGAGGCAATGAGCAGTTCTTC. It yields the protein CASSYLDRGGNEQFF.

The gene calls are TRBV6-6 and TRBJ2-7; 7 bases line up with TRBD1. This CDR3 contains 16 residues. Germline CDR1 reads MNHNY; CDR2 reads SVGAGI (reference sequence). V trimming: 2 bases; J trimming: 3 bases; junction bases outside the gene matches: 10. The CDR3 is CASSYAEGASHYEQYF. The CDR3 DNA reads TGTGCCAGCAGTTACGCCGAGGGGGCCAGCCACTACGAGCAGTACTTC.

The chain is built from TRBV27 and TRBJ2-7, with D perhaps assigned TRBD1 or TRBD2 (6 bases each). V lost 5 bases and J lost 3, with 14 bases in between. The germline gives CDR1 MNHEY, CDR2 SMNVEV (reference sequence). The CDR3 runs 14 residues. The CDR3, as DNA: TGTGCCAGCAGTCACGCGGGACAACGCTACGAGCAGTACTTC. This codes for CASSHAGQRYEQYF.

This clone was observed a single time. The CDR3 DNA is TGTGCCAGCAGGGGGAGCTCTGGAAACACCATATATTTT. This encodes CASRGSSGNTIYF. The chain has TRBV5-4 and TRBJ1-3; D is undetermined. Per germline, CDR1 SGHNT and CDR2 YYREEE (reference sequence). V lost 5 bases and J 0 bases, leaving 6 bases between the germline ends. The CDR3 loop spans 13 amino acids.

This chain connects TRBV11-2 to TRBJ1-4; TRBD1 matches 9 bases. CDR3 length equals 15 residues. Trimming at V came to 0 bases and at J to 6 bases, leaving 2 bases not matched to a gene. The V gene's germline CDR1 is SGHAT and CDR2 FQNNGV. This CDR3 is CASSLEGTGYEKLFF. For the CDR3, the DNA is TGTGCCAGCAGCTTAGAGGGGACAGGGTATGAAAAACTGTTTTTT.

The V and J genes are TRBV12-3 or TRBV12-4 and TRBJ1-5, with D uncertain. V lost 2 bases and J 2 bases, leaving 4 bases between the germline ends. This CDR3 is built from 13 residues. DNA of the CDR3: TGTGCCAGCAGTTTAACGGGCAATCAGCCCCAGCATTTT. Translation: CASSLTGNQPQHF.

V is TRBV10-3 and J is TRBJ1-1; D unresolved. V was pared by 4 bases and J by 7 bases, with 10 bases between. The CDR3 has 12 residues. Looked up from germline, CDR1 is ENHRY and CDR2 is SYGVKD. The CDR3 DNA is TGTGCCATCAGTGGACGGGAAATTGAAGCTTTCTTT. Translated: CAISGREIEAFF.

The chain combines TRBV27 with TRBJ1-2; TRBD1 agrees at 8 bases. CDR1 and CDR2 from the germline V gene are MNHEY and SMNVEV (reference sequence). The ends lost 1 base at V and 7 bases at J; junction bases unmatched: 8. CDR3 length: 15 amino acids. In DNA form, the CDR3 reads TGTGCCAGCAGTTTATACCGGACAGGGCAAGGTGGCTACACCTTC. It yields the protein CASSLYRTGQGGYTF.

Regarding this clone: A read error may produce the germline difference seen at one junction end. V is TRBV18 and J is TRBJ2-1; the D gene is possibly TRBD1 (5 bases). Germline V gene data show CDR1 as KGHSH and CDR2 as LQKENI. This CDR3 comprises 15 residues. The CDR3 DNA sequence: TGTGCCAGCTCACCACAGGTGGGGCTGACAAATGAGCGGTTCTTC. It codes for CASSPQVGLTNERFF.

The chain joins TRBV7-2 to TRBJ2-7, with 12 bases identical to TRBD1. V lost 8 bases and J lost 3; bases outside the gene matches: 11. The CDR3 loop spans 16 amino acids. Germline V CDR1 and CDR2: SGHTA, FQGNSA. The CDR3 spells CASGDPRDRGLYEQYF. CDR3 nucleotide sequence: TGTGCCAGCGGAGACCCCCGGGACAGGGGGCTCTACGAGCAGTACTTC.

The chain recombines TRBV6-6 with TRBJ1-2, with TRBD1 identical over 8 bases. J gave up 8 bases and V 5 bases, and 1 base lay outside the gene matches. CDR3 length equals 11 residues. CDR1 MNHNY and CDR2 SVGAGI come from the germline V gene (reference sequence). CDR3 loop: CASSTGGGYTF. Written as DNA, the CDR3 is TGTGCCAGCAGTACAGGGGGGGGCTACACCTTC.

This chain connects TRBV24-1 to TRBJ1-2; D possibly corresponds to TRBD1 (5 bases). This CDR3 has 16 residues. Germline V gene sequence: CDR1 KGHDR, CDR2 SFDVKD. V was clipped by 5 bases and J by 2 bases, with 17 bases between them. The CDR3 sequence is CATSADITTENYGYTF. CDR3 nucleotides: TGTGCCACCAGTGCCGACATCACGACAGAGAACTATGGCTACACCTTC.

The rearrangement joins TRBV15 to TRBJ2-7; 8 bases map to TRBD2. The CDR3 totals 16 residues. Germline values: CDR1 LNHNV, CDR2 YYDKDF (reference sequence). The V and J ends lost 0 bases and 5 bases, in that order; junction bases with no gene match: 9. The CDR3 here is CATSRDAGSGIDEQYF. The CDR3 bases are TGTGCCACCAGCAGAGATGCGGGTAGCGGGATCGACGAGCAGTACTTC.

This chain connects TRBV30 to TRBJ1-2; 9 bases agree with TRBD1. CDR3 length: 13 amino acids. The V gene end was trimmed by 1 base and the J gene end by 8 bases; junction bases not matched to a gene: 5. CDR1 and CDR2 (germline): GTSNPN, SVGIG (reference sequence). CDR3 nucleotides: TGTGCCTGGAGTGAAACAGGGGGCTGGGGCTACACCTTC. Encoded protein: CAWSETGGWGYTF.

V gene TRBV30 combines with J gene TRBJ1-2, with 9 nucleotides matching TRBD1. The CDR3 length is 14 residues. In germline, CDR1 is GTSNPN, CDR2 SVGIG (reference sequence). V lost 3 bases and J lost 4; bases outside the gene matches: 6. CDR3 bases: TGTGCCTGGAGGGAAACAGGGGGCGGCTATGGCTACACCTTC. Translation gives CAWRETGGGYGYTF.

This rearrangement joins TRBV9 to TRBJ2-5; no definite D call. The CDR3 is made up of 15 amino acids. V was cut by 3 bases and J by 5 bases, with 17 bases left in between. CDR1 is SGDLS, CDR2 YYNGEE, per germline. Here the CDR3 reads CASSAGNSPPETQYF. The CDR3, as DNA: TGTGCCAGCAGCGCCGGCAATTCTCCGCCCGAGACCCAGTACTTC.